A single T cell receptor beta chain is shown here with its context. The sample comes from a study of blood T cell repertoires in COVID-19. Study at large: There were acute and convalescent COVID-19 samples, and they came from the United States, Italy and Spain.

Germline CDR1 SQVTM, CDR2 ANQGSEA. The CDR3 sequence is 11 residues long. V was cut by 8 bases and J by 5 bases, with 12 bases left in between. TCRdb keeps only in-frame clones here, not all; method: immunoSEQ multiplex PCR. The sample has roughly 260,000 clones; more than 85% are singletons. Followed longitudinally, the Seattle patients had been enrolled during active infection. The clonotype was recovered from a person aged 18-29 years with COVID-19, enrolled during active disease. This sequence joins TRBV29-1 and TRBJ1-1; the D gene is possibly TRBD1 (5 bases). Sequencing was performed on peripheral blood. CDR3 coding DNA: TGCAGCACCATCGGGGGTACTGAAGCTTTCTTT. It codes for CSTIGGTEAFF.